These 25 T cell receptor beta chains were all obtained from the same sample, sequenced in a study of T cells in Graves' hyperthyroidism and ophthalmopathy. Amplification of TCR beta CDR3 regions was performed using RNA transcripts as template. HTBI primers drove first-round RT-PCR of the TCR CDR3. TCRdb re-called the multiplex PCR reads through MiXCR, storing one row per CDR3 protein. The sample has under 350,000 distinct CDR3 sequences; approximately 17% are singletons. The sample was blood. Receptor source: a woman aged 55-75 years with Graves' ophthalmopathy.

In this sample, this clonotype turned up a few times. J is TRBJ2-2 and V is TRBV27; 12 positions agree with TRBD2. The germline V gene encodes CDR1 MNHEY and CDR2 SMNVEV (reference sequence). The CDR3 loop spans 16 amino acids. V was clipped by 5 bases and J by 7 bases; unmatched bases: 8. CDR3 loop: CASSRSSGGAYGELFF. The CDR3 nucleotides are TGTGCCAGCAGTCGCTCTAGCGGGGGGGCATACGGGGAGCTGTTTTTT.

This clonotype was seen at least ten times. V and J are TRBV13 and TRBJ2-5; the D gene could be TRBD1 or TRBD2 (5 bases each). Trimming removed 3 bases at V and 4 bases at J, with 9 bases between. Per germline, CDR1 PRHDT and CDR2 FYEKMQ (reference sequence). The CDR3 spans 13 residues. Here the CDR3 reads CASSFGDRETQYF. In DNA form, the CDR3 reads TGTGCCAGCAGCTTTGGGGACCGAGAGACCCAGTACTTC.

This clonotype was found many times. The CDR3 nucleotides read TGTGCCAGCAGTTCGTGGCAGGACTCCTACAATGAGCAGTTCTTC. It encodes CASSSWQDSYNEQFF. The chain carries TRBV6-2 or TRBV6-3 and TRBJ2-1; no definite D call. Germline V gene sequence: CDR1 MNHEY, CDR2 SVGEGT. This CDR3 is built from 15 residues. Trimming shortened V by 4 bases and J by 0 bases, and 10 bases separated the two germline ends.

This clonotype was seen many times. V gene TRBV5-1 combines with J gene TRBJ2-1; no definite D call. Germline loops: CDR1 SGHRS, CDR2 YFSETQ. V gave up 1 base and J gave up 4 bases, with 6 bases separating them. This CDR3 has 13 residues. The CDR3 region is CASSLWPYNEQFF. CDR3 bases: TGCGCCAGCAGCTTGTGGCCATACAATGAGCAGTTCTTC.

This clonotype was picked up many times. The chain uses TRBV12-3 or TRBV12-4 and TRBJ1-1; 9 positions match TRBD1. There are 16 residues in the CDR3. J gave up 2 bases and V 7 bases, and 11 bases lay outside the gene matches. The CDR3 sequence is CASTLGTGPPNTEAFF. CDR3 sequence (DNA): TGTGCCAGCACCTTGGGGACAGGGCCACCAAACACTGAAGCTTTCTTT.

The table lists this clonotype with many counts. The chain combines TRBV2 with TRBJ2-7; unclear D gene. The CDR3 is 14 residues long. Germline assignment: CDR1 SNHLY and CDR2 FYNNEI. V dropped 6 bases and J dropped 0 bases, with 12 bases sitting between them. The CDR3 sequence is CASRRVFPSYEQYF. As DNA, the CDR3 is TGTGCCAGCAGACGTGTATTCCCCTCCTACGAGCAGTACTTC. The full variable domain, its missing parts supplied by reference TRBV2 and TRBJ2-7, is EPEVTQTPSHQVTQMGQEVILRCVPISNHLYFYWYRQILGQKVEFLVSFYNNEISEKSEIFDDQFSVERPDGSNFTLKIRSTKLEDSAMYFCASRRVFPSYEQYFGPGTRLTVT.

This clonotype was counted many times. V is TRBV2 and J is TRBJ2-7, with D unclear. V lost 7 bases to trimming and J lost 0 bases, with 10 bases between them. This CDR3 is built from 13 residues. Germline V lookup: CDR1 SNHLY, CDR2 FYNNEI. The CDR3 here is CASKPDGSYEQYF. In nucleotides, the CDR3 is TGTGCCAGCAAACCGGACGGCTCCTACGAGCAGTACTTC.

This clonotype has a count of ten or more. The chain uses TRBV7-2 and TRBJ2-5; D could derive from TRBD1 or TRBD2 (5 bases each). V lost 5 bases and J 5 bases, leaving 18 bases between the germline ends. The CDR3 loop spans 15 amino acids. The germline V gene has CDR1 SGHTA and CDR2 FQGNSA. The CDR3 loop is CASSRLGAGLETQYF. The CDR3 DNA reads TGTGCCAGCAGCCGCCTCGGGGCCGGGTTGGAGACCCAGTACTTC.

This clonotype was detected a few times. This chain's CDR3 is CASSPRPLGQTNTGELFF. The CDR3 DNA reads TGTGCCAGCAGCCCCCGACCCCTAGGACAAACAAACACCGGGGAGCTGTTTTTT. The chain carries TRBV4-2 and TRBJ2-2; D possibly corresponds to TRBD1 (5 bases). The CDR3 runs to 18 residues. Trimming left V 4 bases short and J 2 bases short, with 20 bases between. In germline, CDR1 is LGHNA, CDR2 YNFKEQ.

This clonotype was counted many times. V gene TRBV7-2 combines with J gene TRBJ2-7, with no clear D. Germline-derived CDR1 and CDR2 are SGHTA and FQGNSA. V dropped 5 bases and J dropped 3 bases, with 11 bases sitting between them. The CDR3 length is 13 residues. The CDR3 here is CASSPNSNYEQYF. CDR3 bases: TGTGCCAGCAGCCCAAATTCGAACTACGAGCAGTACTTC.

This clonotype was seen repeatedly, ten times or more. The rearrangement uses TRBV7-9 and TRBJ2-4; D not certain. The CDR3 is made up of 14 amino acids. The V gene lost 1 base and the J gene lost 0 bases, with 4 bases spanning the gap. CDR1 is SEHNR, CDR2 FQNEAQ, per germline (reference sequence). CDR3 sequence reads: CASSLGIAKNIQYF. DNA of the CDR3: TGTGCCAGCAGCTTAGGGATAGCCAAAAACATTCAGTACTTC.

The rearrangement links TRBV5-4 to TRBJ2-3; 7 bases line up with TRBD1. CDR3 length: 15 residues. V trimming: 3 bases; J trimming: 1 base; junction bases outside the gene matches: 5. Germline V CDR1 and CDR2: SGHNT, YYREEE (reference sequence). The CDR3 here is CASSSGQVRTDTQYF. As DNA, the CDR3 is TGTGCCAGCAGCTCCGGACAGGTTCGCACAGATACGCAGTATTTT.

Many counts were recorded for this clonotype. J is TRBJ1-2 and V is TRBV27, with D possibly TRBD1 on 6 matching bases. Trimming removed 0 bases from V and 7 bases from J, with 18 bases in between. The CDR3 consists of 16 residues. Germline-derived CDR1 and CDR2 are MNHEY and SMNVEV (reference sequence). The CDR3 DNA reads as TGTGCCAGCAGTTTATCCGGGGCGGCCACCAGGGGTGGCTACACCTTC. It yields the protein CASSLSGAATRGGYTF.

This clonotype was seen repeatedly, ten times or more. This chain joins TRBV7-9 and TRBJ2-1; D might be TRBD1 (5 bases). CDR1 and CDR2 from the germline V gene are SEHNR and FQNEAQ (reference sequence). Trimming stripped 2 bases from V and 6 bases from J, with 11 bases between. The CDR3 runs 14 residues. The CDR3 sequence is CASSLTQGSNEQFF. As DNA, the CDR3 is TGTGCCAGCAGCTTAACTCAGGGTAGCAATGAGCAGTTCTTC.

This clonotype appeared many times. This sequence joins TRBV7-2 and TRBJ2-5, with D possibly being TRBD1 (5 bases). Germline CDR1 reads SGHTA; CDR2 reads FQGNSA. Deletions cut 2 bases from V and 4 bases from J, with 14 bases between. This CDR3 has 15 residues. DNA for the CDR3: TGTGCCAGCAGCTTAAATAAGGGGCTGGGAGAGACCCAGTACTTC. Amino acid sequence: CASSLNKGLGETQYF.

The chain links TRBV7-9 to TRBJ1-1, with TRBD1 as a possible D gene (6 bases). With 5 bases removed from V and 4 bases from J, the gap between germline ends came to 14 bases. The CDR3 runs to 14 residues. The germline gives CDR1 SEHNR, CDR2 FQNEAQ (reference sequence). CDR3 DNA: TGTGCCAGCAGCGCAGCGAGGGGGTCCACTGAAGCTTTCTTT. Amino acids: CASSAARGSTEAFF. Full variable domain (missing parts from reference TRBV7-9 and TRBJ1-1): DTGVSQNPRHKITKRGQNVTFRCDPISEHNRLYWYRQTLGQGPEFLTYFQNEAQLEKSRLLSDRFSAERPKGSFSTLEIQRTEQGDSAMYLCASSAARGSTEAFFGQGTRLTVV.

The genes are TRBV11-3 and TRBJ2-5; D is uncertain. Germline V gene sequence: CDR1 SGHNT, CDR2 YENEEA. The CDR3 sequence is 13 residues long. V lost 3 bases, J lost 5 bases, and 10 bases lay in between. Here the CDR3 DNA reads TGTGCCAGCAGCTTCGCTACCTGGGAGACCCAGTACTTC. Its protein product is CASSFATWETQYF.

The V gene is TRBV2, the J gene TRBJ2-5; D might be TRBD2 (7 bases). Germline CDR1 reads SNHLY; CDR2 reads FYNNEI. The CDR3 sequence is 13 residues long. Trimming took 1 base from V and 13 from J, leaving 16 bases between them. The DNA of the CDR3 is TGTGCCAGCAGTGAAGTTTCGGGGGGCCGGGTGTACTTC. As protein: CASSEVSGGRVYF. The whole variable domain, filled in from reference TRBV2 and TRBJ2-5, reads EPEVTQTPSHQVTQMGQEVILRCVPISNHLYFYWYRQILGQKVEFLVSFYNNEISEKSEIFDDQFSVERPDGSNFTLKIRSTKLEDSAMYFCASSEVSGGRVYFGPGTRLLVL.

This clonotype occurred many times. The rearrangement joins TRBV20-1 to TRBJ2-5; no clear D. The V gene lost 6 bases and the J gene lost 7 bases, with 15 bases spanning the gap. Germline CDR1 DFQATT, CDR2 SNEGSKA (reference sequence). The CDR3 totals 12 residues. The CDR3 is CSAFPSGWTQYF. DNA of the CDR3: TGCAGTGCCTTCCCAAGTGGATGGACCCAGTACTTC.

In its sample, this clonotype was seen a few times. The chain combines TRBV6-2 or TRBV6-3 with TRBJ2-1; D gene ambiguous. V shed 1 base and J shed 8 bases, with 3 bases lying between them. Germline V gene data show CDR1 as MNHEY and CDR2 as SVGEGT. The CDR3 runs 11 residues. The CDR3 is CASSYFHEQFF. CDR3 coding DNA: TGTGCCAGCAGTTACTTCCATGAGCAGTTCTTC.

Turning to this clonotype: A read error may explain this, as a much larger clone is one base away. The chain has TRBV11-1 and TRBJ2-7; 8 positions agree with TRBD1. CDR1 and CDR2 (germline): SGHAT, FQDESV (reference sequence). The CDR3 extends over 14 amino acids. The CDR3 nucleotides read TGTACCAGCAGCTCGGACAGGGCGACCTACGAGCAGTACTTC. Protein sequence: CTSSSDRATYEQYF.

This clonotype was counted many times. This chain's CDR3 is CASSWTGVDEQYF. CDR3 nucleotide sequence: TGTGCCAGCAGTTGGACAGGGGTTGACGAGCAGTACTTC. The V call is TRBV28, the J call TRBJ2-7; 9 nucleotides align to TRBD1. With V trimmed by 4 bases and J by 5 bases, 3 bases remained unmatched. This CDR3 spans 13 amino acids. CDR1 is MDHEN, CDR2 SYDVKM, per germline.

Many counts were recorded for this clonotype. This chain uses TRBV20-1 with TRBJ1-4; no clear D gene. V was pared by 3 bases and J by 7 bases, with 3 bases between. Germline-derived CDR1 and CDR2 are DFQATT and SNEGSKA (reference sequence). The CDR3 is 10 residues long. CDR3: CSARSEKLFF. As DNA, the CDR3 is TGCAGTGCTAGGAGTGAAAAACTGTTTTTT.

As to this clonotype: A much bigger clone sits one base away, suggesting this may be a read error. This sequence joins TRBV5-1 and TRBJ1-2; 9 positions match TRBD1. The germline V gene encodes CDR1 SGHRS and CDR2 YFSETQ. This CDR3 spans 15 amino acids. This CDR3 is CASSLTGQGRDGCTF. CDR3 nucleotide sequence: TGCGCCAGCAGCTTAACGGGACAGGGCAGAGATGGCTGCACCTTC.

This chain links TRBV2 with TRBJ1-2; TRBD1 is a possible D gene (5 bases). Trimming took 7 bases from V and 4 from J, leaving 13 bases between them. Germline V gives CDR1 SNHLY, CDR2 FYNNEI. This CDR3 spans 13 amino acids. For the CDR3, the DNA is TGTGCCAGCAACGCCGGGACCTTCTATGGCTACACCTTC. Residues: CASNAGTFYGYTF. The variable domain in full, with the rest retrieved from reference TRBV2 and TRBJ1-2, is EPEVTQTPSHQVTQMGQEVILRCVPISNHLYFYWYRQILGQKVEFLVSFYNNEISEKSEIFDDQFSVERPDGSNFTLKIRSTKLEDSAMYFCASNAGTFYGYTFGSGTRLTVV.